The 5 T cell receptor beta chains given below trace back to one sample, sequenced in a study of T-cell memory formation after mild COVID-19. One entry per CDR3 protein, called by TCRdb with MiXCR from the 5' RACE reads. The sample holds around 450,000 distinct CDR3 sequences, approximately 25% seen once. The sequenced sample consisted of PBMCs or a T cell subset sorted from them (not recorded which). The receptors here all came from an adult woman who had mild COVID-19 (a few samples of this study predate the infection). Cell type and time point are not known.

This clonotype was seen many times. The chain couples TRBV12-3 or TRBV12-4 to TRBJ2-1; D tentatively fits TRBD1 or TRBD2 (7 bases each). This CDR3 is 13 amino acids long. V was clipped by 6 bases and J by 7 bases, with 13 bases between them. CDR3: CASSSGGGNEQFF. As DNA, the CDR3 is TGTGCCAGCAGCTCAGGGGGGGGGAATGAGCAGTTCTTC.

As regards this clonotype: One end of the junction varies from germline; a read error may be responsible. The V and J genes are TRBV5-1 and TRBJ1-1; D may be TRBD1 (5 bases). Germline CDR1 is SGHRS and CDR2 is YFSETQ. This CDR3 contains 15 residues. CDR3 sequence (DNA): TGTGCCAGCAGCTTAGTTGGGGGAATGAACACTGAAGCTTTCTTT. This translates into CASSLVGGMNTEAFF.

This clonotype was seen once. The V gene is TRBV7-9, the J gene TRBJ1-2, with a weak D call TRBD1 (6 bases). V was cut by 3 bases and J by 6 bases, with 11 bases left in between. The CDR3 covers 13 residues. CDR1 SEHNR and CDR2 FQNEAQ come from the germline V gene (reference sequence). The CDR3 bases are TGTGCCAGCAGCTTTCGGACAGTCAATGGCTACACCTTC. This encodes CASSFRTVNGYTF.

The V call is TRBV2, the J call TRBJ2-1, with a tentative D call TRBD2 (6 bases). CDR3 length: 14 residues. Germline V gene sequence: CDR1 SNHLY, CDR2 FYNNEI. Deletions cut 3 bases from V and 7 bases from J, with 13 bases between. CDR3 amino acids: CASSETGVRNEQFF. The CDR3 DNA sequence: TGTGCCAGCAGTGAGACGGGAGTGAGGAATGAGCAGTTCTTC.

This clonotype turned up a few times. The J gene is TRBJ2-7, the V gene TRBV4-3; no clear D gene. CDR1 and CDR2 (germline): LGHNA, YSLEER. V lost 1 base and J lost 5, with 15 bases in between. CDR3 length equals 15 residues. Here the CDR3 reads CASSQAVASFHEQYF. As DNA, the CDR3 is TGCGCCAGCAGCCAAGCGGTCGCTAGTTTCCACGAGCAGTACTTC.